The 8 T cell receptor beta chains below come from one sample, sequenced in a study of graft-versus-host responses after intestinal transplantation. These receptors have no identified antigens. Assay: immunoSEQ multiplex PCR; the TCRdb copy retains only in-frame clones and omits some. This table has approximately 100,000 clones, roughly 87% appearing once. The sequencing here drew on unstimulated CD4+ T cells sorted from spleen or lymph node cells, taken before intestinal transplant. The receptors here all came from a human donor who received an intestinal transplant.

The CDR3 DNA reads as TGTGCCAGCAGCGTATGGGGGACGGCTGGAAACACCATATATTTT. As protein: CASSVWGTAGNTIYF. The chain couples TRBV28 to TRBJ1-3, with D perhaps matching TRBD1 (5 bases). This CDR3 has 15 amino acids. Trimming removed 6 bases at V and 2 bases at J, with 14 bases between. CDR1 and CDR2 from the germline V gene are MDHEN and SYDVKM.

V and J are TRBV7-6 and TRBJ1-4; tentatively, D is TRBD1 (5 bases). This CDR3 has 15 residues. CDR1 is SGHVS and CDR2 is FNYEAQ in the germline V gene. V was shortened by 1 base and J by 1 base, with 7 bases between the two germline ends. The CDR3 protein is CASSLVGGTNEKLFF. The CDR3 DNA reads TGTGCCAGCAGCTTAGTGGGGGGAACTAATGAAAAACTGTTTTTT.

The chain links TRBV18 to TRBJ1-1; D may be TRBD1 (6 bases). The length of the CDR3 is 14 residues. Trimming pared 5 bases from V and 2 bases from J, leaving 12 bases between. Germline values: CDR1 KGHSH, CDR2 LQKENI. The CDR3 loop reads CASSSRDINTEAFF. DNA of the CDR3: TGTGCCAGCTCATCTCGGGACATCAACACTGAAGCTTTCTTT. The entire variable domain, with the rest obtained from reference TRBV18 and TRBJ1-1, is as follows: NAGVMQNPRHLVRRRGQEARLRCSPMKGHSHVYWYRQLPEEGLKFMVYLQKENIIDESGMPKERFSAEFPKEGPSILRIQQVVRGDSAAYFCASSSRDINTEAFFGQGTRLTVV.

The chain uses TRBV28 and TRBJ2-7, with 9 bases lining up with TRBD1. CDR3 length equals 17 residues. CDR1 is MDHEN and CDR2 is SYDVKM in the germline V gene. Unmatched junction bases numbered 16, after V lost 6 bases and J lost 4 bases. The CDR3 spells CASSPGHRGTGMYEQYF. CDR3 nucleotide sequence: TGTGCCAGCAGCCCAGGTCACCGTGGGACAGGGATGTACGAGCAGTACTTC.

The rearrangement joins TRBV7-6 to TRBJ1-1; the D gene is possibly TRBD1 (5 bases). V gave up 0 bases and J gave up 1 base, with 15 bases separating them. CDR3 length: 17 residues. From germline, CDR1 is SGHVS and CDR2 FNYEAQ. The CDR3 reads CASSLAWRGDRNTEAFF. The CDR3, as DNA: TGTGCCAGCAGCTTAGCGTGGCGAGGGGATCGGAACACTGAAGCTTTCTTT.

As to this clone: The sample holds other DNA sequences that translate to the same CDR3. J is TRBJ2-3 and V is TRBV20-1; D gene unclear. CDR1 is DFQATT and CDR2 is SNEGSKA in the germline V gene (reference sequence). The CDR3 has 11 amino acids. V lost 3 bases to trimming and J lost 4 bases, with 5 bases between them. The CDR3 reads CSARRPDTQYF. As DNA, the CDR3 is TGCAGTGCTAGGCGGCCAGATACGCAGTATTTT.

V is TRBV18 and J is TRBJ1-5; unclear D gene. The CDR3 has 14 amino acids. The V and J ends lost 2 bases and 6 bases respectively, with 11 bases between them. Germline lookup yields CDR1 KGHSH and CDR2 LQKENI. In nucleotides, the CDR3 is TGTGCCAGCTCACCAGGTCGGCATGTTCAGCCCCAGCATTTT. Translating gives CASSPGRHVQPQHF.

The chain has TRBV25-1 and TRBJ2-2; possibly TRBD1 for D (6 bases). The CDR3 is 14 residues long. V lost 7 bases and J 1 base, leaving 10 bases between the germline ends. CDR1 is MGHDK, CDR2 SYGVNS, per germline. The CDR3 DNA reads TGTGCCAGCAACGACAGGAAGAACACCGGGGAGCTGTTTTTT. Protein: CASNDRKNTGELFF. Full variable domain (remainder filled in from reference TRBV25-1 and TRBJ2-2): EADIYQTPRYLVIGTGKKITLECSQTMGHDKMYWYQQDPGMELHLIHYSYGVNSTEKGDLSSESTVSRIRTEHFPLTLESARPSHTSQYLCASNDRKNTGELFFGEGSRLTVL.